This entry is about one TCR beta chain. The age range of participants was 18 to 89 years, with residence in fewer than 25 US areas. The recovered donors of Cohort 3 showed two negative PCRs, clearance, or symptom resolution. The data were produced by immunoSEQ multiplex PCR, yet TCRdb's version contains in-frame clones alone and is incomplete. The sample contains 150,000 to 200,000 clones, around four fifths of which appear only once. This CDR3 contains 13 residues. Germline V gene sequence: CDR1 MDHEN, CDR2 SYDVKM. Trimming cost V 7 bases and J 8 bases, with 16 bases left between them. These data come from a study of blood T cell repertoires in COVID-19. Whole-study context: Acute-phase and convalescent COVID-19 samples originated in the United States, Italy and Spain. T cells, B-cell-depleted T cells, or PBMCs provided the cDNA or gDNA that served as material.

This TCR came from a woman in her forties or fifties who had recovered from COVID-19. The J gene is TRBJ2-3, the V gene TRBV28, with a possible D match to TRBD1 (6 bases). Sample: PBMCs or T cells enriched from blood (not recorded which). CDR3 bases: TGTGCCAGCATAGCCCCCCGACAGGCTACGCAGTATTTT. It translates to CASIAPRQATQYF.